Below, 10 T cell receptor beta chains from the same sample are listed, as sequenced in a study of Ad26.COV2.S vaccination and SARS-CoV-2 variants. Regarding treatment: 15 to 20 received Ad26.COV2.S at low or high dose, single or two shots; 5 received placebo; per-sample allocation not given. Samples came from day 63 after the first vaccine or placebo injection. Using immunoSEQ multiplex PCR, the repertoire was profiled, and TCRdb retains in-frame clones only, with some absent. The data show around 350,000 clones, with 85% seen just once and 3.3% held by the top ten. This specimen was peripheral blood, taken in a trial of Ad26.COV2.S vaccine versus placebo. These TCRs come from a person between 18 and 65 years old who received the Ad26.COV2.S COVID-19 vaccine or a placebo.

The chain has TRBV4-1 and TRBJ1-3; D perhaps matches TRBD1 (6 bases). CDR1 and CDR2 (germline): MGHRA, YSYEKL. Trimming shortened V by 4 bases and J by 7 bases, and 14 bases separated the two germline ends. The CDR3 covers 14 residues. As DNA, the CDR3 is TGCGCCAGCAGCCCGGAGGGGGTGGGGAACACCATATATTTT. Its protein is CASSPEGVGNTIYF.

This rearrangement joins TRBV6-2 or TRBV6-3 to TRBJ1-1, with D maybe TRBD1 (6 bases). This CDR3 has 14 amino acids. CDR1 and CDR2 from the germline V gene are MNHEY and SVGEGT. The V gene lost 6 bases and the J gene lost 1 base, with 12 bases spanning the gap. Written as DNA, the CDR3 is TGTGCCAGCAGCGACCCGGGACAGAACACTGAAGCTTTCTTT. Protein sequence: CASSDPGQNTEAFF.

The chain employs TRBV25-1 and TRBJ2-7; the D gene is possibly TRBD1 (6 bases). The CDR3 is 13 amino acids. Germline loops: CDR1 MGHDK, CDR2 SYGVNS. Trimming took 5 bases from V and 6 from J, leaving 14 bases between them. CDR3 nucleotide sequence: TGTGCCAGCAGTAAGGGACACCGTTTCGAGCAGTACTTC. The encoded protein is CASSKGHRFEQYF.

This chain joins TRBV5-4 and TRBJ1-4, with D hard to call. V was cut by 5 bases and J by 0 bases, with 11 bases left in between. Germline V CDR1 and CDR2: SGHNT, YYREEE (reference sequence). The CDR3 runs 15 residues. Here the CDR3 reads CASSREAATNEKLFF. The CDR3, as DNA: TGTGCCAGCAGTAGGGAGGCGGCAACTAATGAAAAACTGTTTTTT.

CDR3 nucleotide sequence: TGTGCCAGCAGTTCTGCAGGGGTTTTTGCTGAAGCTTTCTTT. This encodes CASSSAGVFAEAFF. The chain joins TRBV27 to TRBJ1-1, with D maybe TRBD1 (6 bases). V shed 4 bases and J shed 6 bases, with 15 bases lying between them. Germline V gives CDR1 MNHEY, CDR2 SMNVEV (reference sequence). CDR3 length: 14 amino acids.

The chain is built from TRBV7-2 and TRBJ2-5, with 7 bases fitting TRBD2. The CDR3 spans 16 residues. Germline V gives CDR1 SGHTA, CDR2 FQGNSA. V was clipped by 1 base and J by 2 bases; unmatched bases: 7. CDR3 amino acids: CASSLGSRDYQETQYF. The CDR3 nucleotides read TGTGCCAGCAGCTTAGGGTCTAGGGACTATCAAGAGACCCAGTACTTC.

The chain joins TRBV9 to TRBJ2-7, with 7 positions matching TRBD2. Germline V gene lookup returns CDR1 SGDLS and CDR2 YYNGEE. The V and J ends lost 0 bases and 3 bases, in that order; junction bases with no gene match: 3. The CDR3 is 14 residues long. CDR3 sequence (DNA): TGTGCCAGCAGCGTAGGGGAGGGATACTACGAGCAGTACTTC. Protein product: CASSVGEGYYEQYF.

The chain carries TRBV13 and TRBJ2-2; no firm D call. The CDR3 runs 14 residues. V dropped 3 bases and J dropped 1 base, with 6 bases sitting between them. Germline V lookup: CDR1 PRHDT, CDR2 FYEKMQ (reference sequence). The CDR3 loop is CASSFRQNTGELFF. The CDR3 nucleotides are TGTGCCAGCAGCTTTCGGCAGAACACCGGGGAGCTGTTTTTT.

The V call is TRBV18, the J call TRBJ2-3; the D is unclear. CDR3 length equals 13 residues. V lost 3 bases to trimming and J lost 2 bases, with 6 bases between them. CDR1 KGHSH and CDR2 LQKENI come from the germline V gene. Here the CDR3 DNA reads TGTGCCAGCTCACCGGGAATCACAGATACGCAGTATTTT. Amino acids: CASSPGITDTQYF. Using reference TRBV18 and TRBJ2-3 for the parts outside the CDR3, the full variable domain is NAGVMQNPRHLVRRRGQEARLRCSPMKGHSHVYWYRQLPEEGLKFMVYLQKENIIDESGMPKERFSAEFPKEGPSILRIQQVVRGDSAAYFCASSPGITDTQYFGPGTRLTVL.

This chain links TRBV3-1 (or the pseudogene TRBV3-2) with TRBJ2-1, with 9 bases lining up with TRBD2. The CDR3 sequence is 17 residues long. V lost 0 bases to trimming and J lost 4 bases; unmatched junction nucleotides: 7. Germline V gene data show CDR1 as LGHDT and CDR2 as YNNKEL (reference sequence). The CDR3 DNA reads as TGTGCCAGCAGCCAAGAGTTCGGGCGGGGGGGATACAATGAGCAGTTCTTC. Encoded protein: CASSQEFGRGGYNEQFF.